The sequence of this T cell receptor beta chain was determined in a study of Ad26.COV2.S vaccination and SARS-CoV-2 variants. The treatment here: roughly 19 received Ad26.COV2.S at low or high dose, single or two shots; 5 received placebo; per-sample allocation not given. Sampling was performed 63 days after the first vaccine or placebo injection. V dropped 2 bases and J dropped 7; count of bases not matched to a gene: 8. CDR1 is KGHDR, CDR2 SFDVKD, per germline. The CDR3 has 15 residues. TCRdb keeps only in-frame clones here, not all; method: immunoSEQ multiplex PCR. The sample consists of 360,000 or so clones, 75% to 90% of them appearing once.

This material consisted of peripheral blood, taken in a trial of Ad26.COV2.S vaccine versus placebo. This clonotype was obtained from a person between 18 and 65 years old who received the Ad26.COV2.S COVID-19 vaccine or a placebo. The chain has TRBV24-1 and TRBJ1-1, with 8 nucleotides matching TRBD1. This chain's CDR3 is CATSDSAGGLNEAFF. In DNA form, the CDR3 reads TGTGCCACCAGTGATTCGGCAGGGGGCTTGAATGAAGCTTTCTTT.